Here is one T cell receptor (beta chain) with its context. The record originates from a study of blood T cells in healthy people across ages. The length of the CDR3 is 15 residues. Per the germline V gene, CDR1 is SGHTA and CDR2 is FQGNSA. Through a sample-barcoded 5' primer and a J-beta primer mix, a second PCR was run for roughly 6 to 12 cycles. A template-switch adaptor that had 12 random nucleotides put a tag on each cDNA molecule. A minimum of 2.5 million CDR3-containing paired-end reads was obtained for each sample. From the 5' RACE reads, TCRdb called clonotypes with MiXCR, one entry per CDR3 protein. Here the sample spans 2 million or so distinct CDR3 sequences, 40% to 55% being singletons. A minimum of 6.5 million PBMCs was isolated per sample.

The sample was blood. This chain joins TRBV7-2 and TRBJ2-1, with unresolved D. The J call could be wrong; TRBJ2-7 is a better fit for the DNA end. The TCR was taken from a woman aged 40 to 50 in good health. The CDR3 nucleotides read TGTGCCAGCAGCTTGGCTATGAGTTCCTACAATGAGCAGTACTTC. Residues: CASSLAMSSYNEQYF.